This T cell receptor (beta chain) was documented in a study of patients and donors after allogeneic stem cell transplantation. This clonotype was found once. The CDR3 contains 16 residues. Trimming cost V 0 bases and J 9 bases; bases outside gene matches: 10. The V gene's germline CDR1 is SGDLS and CDR2 YYNGEE. TCRdb reanalysed the RT-PCR reads using MiXCR and keeps one entry per CDR3 protein. In the table there are some 960,000 distinct CDR3 sequences, around 17% of which are singletons. The chain carries TRBV9 and TRBJ2-1; TRBD2 matches at 9 bases. The source of this sequence is a human donor who was either an allogeneic HSCT recipient or a stem cell or donor lymphocyte infusion donor (not recorded which). It is not recorded whose cells these are; they may come from a transplant donor. The sequencing input was blood, either unsorted or a sorted T cell fraction (not recorded which). CDR3 DNA sequence: TGTGCCAGCAGCGTAGGCCCGGCGGGAGGGCGGGGTGAGCAGTTCTTC. It specifies CASSVGPAGGRGEQFF.